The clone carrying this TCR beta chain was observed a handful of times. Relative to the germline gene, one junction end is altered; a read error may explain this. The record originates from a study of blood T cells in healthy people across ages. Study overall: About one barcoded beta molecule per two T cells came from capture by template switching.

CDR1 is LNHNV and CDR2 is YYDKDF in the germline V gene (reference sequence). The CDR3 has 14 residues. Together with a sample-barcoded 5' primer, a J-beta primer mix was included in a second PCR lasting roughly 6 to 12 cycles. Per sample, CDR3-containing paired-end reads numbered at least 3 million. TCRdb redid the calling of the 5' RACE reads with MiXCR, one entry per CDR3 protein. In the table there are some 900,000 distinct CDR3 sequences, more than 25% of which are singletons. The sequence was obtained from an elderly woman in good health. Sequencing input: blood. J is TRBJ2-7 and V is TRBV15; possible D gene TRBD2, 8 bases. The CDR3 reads CAASGGGTGVTQYF. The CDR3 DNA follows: TGTGCCGCCAGCGGGGGAGGAACAGGGGTAACTCAGTACTTC.